Listed below are T cell receptor beta chains from one sample, sequenced in a study of early stage breast cancer tumors. The data were produced by immunoSEQ multiplex PCR, yet TCRdb's version contains in-frame clones alone and is incomplete. The sample includes fewer than 80,000 clones, approximately 80% of them seen just once. Sequenced sample: blood. The origin of the receptors is a person in their 40s with breast cancer. Both conserved end residues are part of each CDR3. The D gene is left open where the match is weak. Clone size appears in some rows only: once, few, many, or a class for an expanded clone.

V: TRBV5-1; D: .; size: .; J: TRBJ2-1; CDR3: CASSADWSSYNEQFF; DNA: TGCGCCAGCAGCGCCGACTGGAGCTCCTACAATGAGCAGTTCTTC
V: TRBV7-6; D: TRBD2; size: .; J: TRBJ2-7; CDR3: CASSELGLAGRGATYEQYF; DNA: TGTGCCAGCAGCGAACTGGGACTAGCGGGAAGAGGGGCCACCTACGAGCAGTACTTC
V: TRBV6-5; D: .; size: .; J: TRBJ2-3; CDR3: CASRTTGADTQYF; DNA: TGTGCCAGCAGAACTACGGGAGCAGATACGCAGTATTTT
V: TRBV7-2; D: TRBD2; size: .; J: TRBJ2-7; CDR3: CASSLGGGDEQYF; DNA: TGTGCCAGCAGCTTAGGGGGAGGGGACGAGCAGTACTTC
V: TRBV10-3; D: .; size: .; J: TRBJ1-1; CDR3: CASGGGTGTEAFF; DNA: TGTGCCAGCGGTGGGGGCACAGGCACTGAAGCTTTCTTT
V: TRBV28; D: TRBD1; size: .; J: TRBJ2-7; CDR3: CASSLSGTGSNEQYF; DNA: TGTGCCAGCAGTTTATCAGGGACAGGGTCCAACGAGCAGTACTTC
V: TRBV10-3; D: .; size: .; J: TRBJ2-5; CDR3: CAISEVREETQYF; DNA: TGTGCCATCAGTGAGGTTCGTGAGGAGACCCAGTACTTC
V: TRBV5-1; D: TRBD2; size: .; J: TRBJ2-5; CDR3: CASSLVGREGTQYF; DNA: TGCGCCAGCAGCTTGGTGGGCAGGGAGGGGACCCAGTACTTC
V: TRBV5-1; D: .; size: .; J: TRBJ1-4; CDR3: CASRKTGTSGEKLFF; DNA: TGCGCCAGCAGGAAAACCGGGACATCGGGTGAAAAACTGTTTTTT
V: TRBV9; D: TRBD1; size: .; J: TRBJ2-3; CDR3: CASSVGTGPQYF; DNA: TGTGCCAGCAGCGTAGGGACAGGGCCGCAGTATTTT
V: TRBV19; D: .; size: once; J: TRBJ1-5; CDR3: CARTGTLYSNQPQHF; DNA: TGTGCCAGGACCGGGACACTTTATAGCAATCAGCCCCAGCATTTT
V: TRBV9; D: .; size: .; J: TRBJ1-5; CDR3: CASGFDQPQHF; DNA: TGTGCCAGCGGGTTTGATCAGCCCCAGCATTTT
V: TRBV5-8; D: TRBD1; size: .; J: TRBJ1-2; CDR3: CASSLPGQGVGYTF; DNA: TGTGCCAGCAGCTTGCCGGGACAGGGGGTTGGCTACACCTTC
V: TRBV29-1; D: .; size: medium-sized; J: TRBJ1-1; CDR3: CSVADSYQNTEAFF; DNA: TGCAGCGTTGCCGACAGCTACCAGAACACTGAAGCTTTCTTT
V: TRBV20-1; D: .; size: .; J: TRBJ2-7; CDR3: CSARGVNEQYF; DNA: TGCAGTGCTAGGGGGGTAAACGAGCAGTACTTC
V: TRBV9; D: TRBD1; size: .; J: TRBJ2-5; CDR3: CASSISGTGTQETQYF; DNA: TGTGCCAGCAGCATTTCCGGGACAGGGACTCAAGAGACCCAGTACTTC
V: TRBV7-3; D: TRBD1; size: .; J: TRBJ2-1; CDR3: CASSLGTGGLASYEQFF; DNA: TGTGCCAGCAGCTTAGGGACAGGGGGCCTTGCGTCCTATGAGCAGTTCTTC
V: TRBV2; D: .; size: .; J: TRBJ2-1; CDR3: CASSVDERRGDEQFF; DNA: TGTGCCAGCAGTGTCGATGAGAGGCGAGGAGATGAGCAGTTCTTC
V: TRBV10-3; D: TRBD1; size: .; J: TRBJ2-7; CDR3: CAISAQGDEEQYF; DNA: TGTGCCATCAGTGCACAGGGGGACGAAGAGCAGTACTTC
V: TRBV6-1; D: .; size: few; J: TRBJ2-3; CDR3: CASSETVGGTDTQYF; DNA: TGTGCCAGCAGTGAAACGGTAGGGGGCACAGATACGCAGTATTTT
V: TRBV15; D: .; size: .; J: TRBJ2-2; CDR3: CATSRGARGTGELFF; DNA: TGTGCCACCAGCAGAGGGGCCCGGGGGACCGGGGAGCTGTTTTTT
V: TRBV2; D: .; size: many; J: TRBJ1-1; CDR3: CASSELKNTEAFF; DNA: TGTGCCAGCAGTGAATTGAAGAACACTGAAGCTTTCTTT
V: TRBV27; D: .; size: .; J: TRBJ1-1; CDR3: CASSLYGNTEAFF; DNA: TGTGCCAGCAGTTTATACGGGAACACTGAAGCTTTCTTT
V: TRBV11-2; D: .; size: .; J: TRBJ2-5; CDR3: CASSLVLETQYF; DNA: TGTGCCAGCAGCTTAGTTCTAGAGACCCAGTACTTC
V: TRBV18; D: TRBD2; size: .; J: TRBJ2-7; CDR3: CASSGLAGVVYEQYF; DNA: TGTGCCAGCTCGGGCCTAGCGGGAGTGGTTTACGAGCAGTACTTC
V: TRBV28; D: .; size: few; J: TRBJ2-7; CDR3: CASTPGSMGGYEQYF; DNA: TGTGCCAGCACTCCCGGGAGTATGGGGGGATACGAGCAGTACTTC
V: TRBV28; D: TRBD2; size: once; J: TRBJ2-5; CDR3: CASSLQREQETQYF; DNA: TGTGCCAGCAGCCTCCAGCGGGAGCAAGAGACCCAGTACTTC
V: TRBV4-1; D: TRBD2; size: .; J: TRBJ2-1; CDR3: CASSPGTSGRNEQFF; DNA: TGCGCCAGCAGTCCCGGGACTAGCGGGAGAAATGAGCAGTTCTTC
V: TRBV28; D: .; size: .; J: TRBJ2-1; CDR3: CASSLNYRNEQFF; DNA: TGTGCCAGCAGTTTGAACTATAGGAATGAGCAGTTCTTC
V: TRBV18; D: TRBD1; size: .; J: TRBJ2-2; CDR3: CASSPRTGNRAGELFF; DNA: TGTGCCAGCTCACCCAGGACAGGCAACAGGGCCGGGGAGCTGTTTTTT
V: TRBV29-1; D: .; size: few; J: TRBJ1-1; CDR3: CSVEASEGTEAFF; DNA: TGCAGCGTTGAAGCATCAGAGGGCACTGAAGCTTTCTTT
V: TRBV28; D: TRBD1; size: .; J: TRBJ1-1; CDR3: CASSPGQGLREAFF; DNA: TGTGCCAGCAGTCCAGGACAGGGACTCCGTGAAGCTTTCTTT
V: TRBV11-3; D: TRBD2; size: .; J: TRBJ2-1; CDR3: CASSAGTGRLAGAGNEQFF; DNA: TGTGCCAGCAGCGCAGGGACAGGCAGGCTAGCGGGAGCGGGGAATGAGCAGTTCTTC
V: TRBV28; D: .; size: once; J: TRBJ2-7; CDR3: CASSRPTYEQYF; DNA: TGTGCCAGCAGTCGACCCACCTACGAGCAGTACTTC
V: TRBV7-3; D: .; size: .; J: TRBJ2-3; CDR3: CASSNGASGDTQYF; DNA: TGTGCCAGCAGCAATGGGGCCAGCGGAGATACGCAGTATTTT
V: TRBV6-6; D: .; size: .; J: TRBJ1-4; CDR3: CASSYSGDEKLFF; DNA: TGTGCCAGCAGTTACTCGGGGGACGAAAAACTGTTTTTT
V: TRBV2; D: .; size: .; J: TRBJ2-1; CDR3: CASSESENEQFF; DNA: TGTGCCAGCAGTGAATCGGAGAATGAGCAGTTCTTC
V: TRBV14; D: .; size: .; J: TRBJ2-7; CDR3: CASSHLIVGSYEQYF; DNA: TGTGCCAGCAGCCACCTGATCGTCGGCTCCTACGAGCAGTACTTC
V: TRBV5-1; D: TRBD2; size: .; J: TRBJ2-2; CDR3: CASSWTSGSTGELFF; DNA: TGCGCCAGCAGCTGGACTAGCGGGAGCACCGGGGAGCTGTTTTTT
V: TRBV6-1; D: .; size: .; J: TRBJ2-7; CDR3: CASSRASLQSYEQYF; DNA: TGTGCCAGCAGTCGGGCTAGCCTTCAATCTTACGAGCAGTACTTC
V: TRBV10-2; D: TRBD1; size: .; J: TRBJ1-5; CDR3: CASREAGGGNQPQHF; DNA: TGCGCCAGCAGAGAGGCAGGGGGCGGCAATCAGCCCCAGCATTTT
V: TRBV5-1; D: .; size: .; J: TRBJ1-3; CDR3: CASSLMAESGNTIYF; DNA: TGCGCCAGCAGCTTAATGGCAGAGTCTGGAAACACCATATATTTT
V: TRBV28; D: .; size: .; J: TRBJ2-1; CDR3: CASTGRSYNEQFF; DNA: TGTGCCAGCACCGGCCGCTCCTACAATGAGCAGTTCTTC
V: TRBV18; D: TRBD1; size: .; J: TRBJ2-2; CDR3: CASSGDRFPAGELFF; DNA: TGTGCCAGCTCAGGGGACAGGTTCCCGGCCGGGGAGCTGTTTTTT
V: TRBV7-9; D: TRBD1; size: .; J: TRBJ2-2; CDR3: CASSDTGTGAGELFF; DNA: TGTGCCAGCAGCGATACCGGGACAGGGGCCGGGGAGCTGTTTTTT
V: TRBV18; D: .; size: .; J: TRBJ1-4; CDR3: CASSPPGNEKLFF; DNA: TGTGCCAGCTCACCACCAGGCAACGAAAAACTGTTTTTT
V: TRBV28; D: TRBD2; size: .; J: TRBJ2-3; CDR3: CASSSPGTSGRLGTDTQYF; DNA: TGTGCCAGCAGTTCGCCCGGGACTAGCGGGAGGCTTGGCACAGATACGCAGTATTTT
V: TRBV5-6; D: .; size: .; J: TRBJ2-3; CDR3: CASSSGRQDTQYF; DNA: TGTGCCAGCAGCTCCGGCAGGCAAGATACGCAGTATTTT
V: TRBV5-1; D: TRBD2; size: .; J: TRBJ2-3; CDR3: CASIKKGLAGNGRDTQYF; DNA: TGCGCCAGCATCAAGAAGGGACTAGCGGGAAATGGGAGGGATACGCAGTATTTT
V: TRBV10-1; D: TRBD2; size: .; J: TRBJ2-1; CDR3: CARLWTSGFYNEQFF; DNA: TGCGCCAGACTGTGGACTAGCGGCTTTTACAATGAGCAGTTCTTC
V: TRBV10-2; D: .; size: .; J: TRBJ2-7; CDR3: CASSEGDSEQYF; DNA: TGCGCCAGCAGTGAAGGGGATTCCGAGCAGTACTTC
V: TRBV7-2; D: .; size: .; J: TRBJ2-5; CDR3: CASSLAPYRVQYF; DNA: TGTGCCAGCAGCTTGGCCCCGTACAGGGTTCAGTACTTC
V: TRBV20-1; D: .; size: .; J: TRBJ1-4; CDR3: CSARVNEKLFF; DNA: TGCAGTGCTAGAGTTAATGAAAAACTGTTTTTT
V: TRBV7-7; D: TRBD2; size: few; J: TRBJ2-1; CDR3: CASSLVAGTDNEQFF; DNA: TGTGCTAGCAGCTTAGTAGCGGGAACCGACAATGAGCAGTTCTTC